Listed below are T cell receptor beta chains from one sample, sequenced in a study of blood T cell repertoires in COVID-19. Clones were sequenced by immunoSEQ multiplex PCR, and TCRdb holds only the in-frame ones, with some missing. The table has roughly 92,000 clones, around 87% seen once. Material: peripheral blood. These receptors were taken from a human donor with acute or convalescent COVID-19. The donor label of this sample is uncertain. The CDR3 runs from the conserved cysteine through the conserved F or W. The D gene is left open where the match is weak. The size entry is marked missing in some rows and otherwise reads once, few, many or a size class.

j_gene	d_gene	v_gene	abundance	CDR3nt	CDR3aa
TRBJ2-3	TRBD1	TRBV24-1	once	TGTGCCACCAGTGATTCACAGACAGGGGGGGATACGCAGTATTTT	CATSDSQTGGDTQYF
TRBJ2-3	-	TRBV5-1	-	TGCGCCAGCAGCTCGGGGGGCAGGACCGTCACAGATACGCAGTATTTT	CASSSGGRTVTDTQYF
TRBJ1-2	TRBD1	TRBV24-1	-	TGTGCCACCAGAGACAGGGTGGGAGGCTACACCTTC	CATRDRVGGYTF
TRBJ1-3	TRBD1	TRBV4-2	-	TGTGCCAGCAGCCAAGAGTTCGGACAGGTGCAAAACACCATATATTTT	CASSQEFGQVQNTIYF
TRBJ1-5	TRBD1	TRBV28	-	TGTGCCAGCAGCCTGGGGACAGGGGGCGCCGGACAGCCCCAGCATTTT	CASSLGTGGAGQPQHF
TRBJ2-5	TRBD2	TRBV10-3	-	TGTGCCATCAGTGGATCGGGGGGGGTGGAGACCCAGTACTTC	CAISGSGGVETQYF
TRBJ2-6	-	TRBV2	-	TGTGCCAGCTCAATCTACAGGGCCTGGAGCTCTGGGGCCAACGTCCTGACTTTC	CASSIYRAWSSGANVLTF
TRBJ1-6	-	TRBV29-1	-	TGCAGCGTTGGAGTAGGGAGCAATTCACCCCTCCACTTT	CSVGVGSNSPLHF
TRBJ2-3	TRBD2	TRBV29-1	-	TGCAGCGCCGACGGACTAGCGGCCCCAGATACGCAGTATTTT	CSADGLAAPDTQYF
TRBJ2-5	-	TRBV2	-	TGTGCCAGCAGTGAGCAGAAGTACCAAGAGACCCAGTACTTC	CASSEQKYQETQYF
TRBJ1-1	-	TRBV9	-	TGTGCCAGCAGCCCCCGGGGGGGGTCTGACACTGAAGCTTTCTTT	CASSPRGGSDTEAFF
TRBJ1-5	-	TRBV30	-	TGTGCCTGTTCGGGGGGACGCAATCAGCCCCAGCATTTT	CACSGGRNQPQHF
TRBJ2-1	TRBD1	TRBV3-1/TRBV3-2	-	TGTGCCAGCAGCCAAGATCAGGCCCTACAGGGGAAGGAGCAGTTCTTC	CASSQDQALQGKEQFF
TRBJ2-1	-	TRBV5-1	-	TGCGCCAGCAGCTCCCGGGGGTACAATGAGCAGTTCTTC	CASSSRGYNEQFF
TRBJ1-3	-	TRBV28	once	TGTGCCAGCAGCGACAACAGGGAGGGAAACACCATATATTTT	CASSDNREGNTIYF
TRBJ2-2	TRBD1	TRBV9	-	TGTGCCAGCAGCCCAAGACAGGGACCCGGGGAGCTGTTTTTT	CASSPRQGPGELFF
TRBJ1-2	TRBD1	TRBV6-6	-	TGTGCCAGCAGTGTTATTGAGGGGGCCCATGGCTACACCTTC	CASSVIEGAHGYTF
TRBJ1-4	-	TRBV28	-	TGTGCCAGCAATACCGGGGGGGCAGCCAAAAAACTGTTTTTT	CASNTGGAAKKLFF
TRBJ1-2	-	TRBV20-1	-	TGCAGTGCTAGTGGAAGGGGCTATGGCTACACCTTC	CSASGRGYGYTF
TRBJ2-1	TRBD1	TRBV3-1/TRBV3-2	once	TGTGCCAGCAGCCAGACAGGGGGCCACAATGAGCAGTTCTTC	CASSQTGGHNEQFF
TRBJ1-5	-	TRBV3-1/TRBV3-2	few	TGTGCCAGCAGCCAAGGAAGCGGGAGCAATCAGCCCCAGCATTTT	CASSQGSGSNQPQHF
TRBJ2-3	TRBD2	TRBV28	-	TGTGCCAGCAGCTCTACTAGCGGGGGGGCTGATACGCAGTATTTT	CASSSTSGGADTQYF
TRBJ2-3	-	TRBV28	-	TGTGCCAGCAGTTTGATCAGGACGGGGGTGGGAGATACGCAGTATTTT	CASSLIRTGVGDTQYF
TRBJ2-2	-	TRBV9	-	TGTGCCAGCAGCGAGTCAGGGGTTACTTCGAACACCGGGGAGCTGTTTTTT	CASSESGVTSNTGELFF
TRBJ1-1	TRBD1	TRBV7-3	once	TGTGCCAGCAGCTCCGGACAGGGGCTGGGGAACACTGAAGCTTTCTTT	CASSSGQGLGNTEAFF
TRBJ1-1	TRBD1	TRBV5-4	-	TGTGCCAGCAGCCCGCGACAGGGGATTGGCACTGAAGCTTTCTTT	CASSPRQGIGTEAFF
TRBJ2-5	-	TRBV3-1/TRBV3-2	-	TGTGCCAGCAGCCAGGCAACAGGTTACCAAGAGACCCAGTACTTC	CASSQATGYQETQYF
TRBJ2-7	-	TRBV10-3	-	TGTGCCATCAGCGAGTCTGGAGGGAGGTACGAGCAGTACTTC	CAISESGGRYEQYF
TRBJ2-1	-	TRBV2	-	TGTGCCAGCAGTTTCTCCCGGGTCCTCTTCTTC	CASSFSRVLFF
TRBJ1-2	-	TRBV1	-	TGCACCAGCAACGCCAGGGAAAACTATGGCTACACCTTC	CTSNARENYGYTF
TRBJ2-5	TRBD1	TRBV4-1	-	TGCGCCAGCAGCCAATCCCGACAGGGGTTGGGGGAGACCCAGTACTTC	CASSQSRQGLGETQYF
TRBJ2-2	TRBD1	TRBV28	few	TGTGCCAGCAGTTTTAGGGACAGGGGTTCCGGGGAGCTGTTTTTT	CASSFRDRGSGELFF
TRBJ2-5	TRBD2	TRBV28	-	TGTGCCAGCAGTTTGGTGGCGGGGGGTCTCCAAGAGACCCAGTACTTC	CASSLVAGGLQETQYF
TRBJ2-7	TRBD1	TRBV4-1	-	TGCGCCAGCAGCCAAGCCCTTGGGCAGGGGGCCAACTACGAGCAGTACTTC	CASSQALGQGANYEQYF
TRBJ2-6	-	TRBV5-1	-	TGCGCCAGCAGCCCAGGGACTGGGGCCAACGTCCTGACTTTC	CASSPGTGANVLTF